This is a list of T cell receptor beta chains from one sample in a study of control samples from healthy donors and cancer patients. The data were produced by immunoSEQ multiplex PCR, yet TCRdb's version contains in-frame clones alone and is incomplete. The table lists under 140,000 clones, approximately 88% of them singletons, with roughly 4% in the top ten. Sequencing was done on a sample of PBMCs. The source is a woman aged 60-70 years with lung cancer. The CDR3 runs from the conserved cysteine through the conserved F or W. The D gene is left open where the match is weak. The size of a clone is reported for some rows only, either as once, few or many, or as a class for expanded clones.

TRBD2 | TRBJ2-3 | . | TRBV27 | CASSLGGGADTQYF | TGTGCCAGCAGTTTAGGGGGGGGAGCAGATACGCAGTATTTT
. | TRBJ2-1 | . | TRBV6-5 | CASRGGGGTQQFF | TGTGCCAGCCGAGGAGGGGGGGGTACTCAGCAGTTCTTC
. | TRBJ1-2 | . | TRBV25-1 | CASSGPIRPGHEYYGYTF | TGTGCCAGCAGTGGACCTATACGTCCGGGACACGAATACTATGGCTACACCTTC
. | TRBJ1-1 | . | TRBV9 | CASSVVPSETEAFF | TGTGCCAGCAGCGTAGTCCCGTCCGAGACTGAAGCTTTCTTT
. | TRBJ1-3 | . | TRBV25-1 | CASSEFRSSGNTIYF | TGTGCCAGCAGTGAATTCAGGTCCTCTGGAAACACCATATATTTT
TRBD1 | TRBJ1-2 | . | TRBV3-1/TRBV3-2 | CASSLGQAYGYTF | TGTGCCAGCAGCCTTGGACAGGCATATGGCTACACCTTC
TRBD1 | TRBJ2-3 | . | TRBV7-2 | CASSFSSIPGTGTDTQYF | TGTGCCAGCAGCTTTTCTTCAATCCCGGGGACAGGCACAGATACGCAGTATTTT
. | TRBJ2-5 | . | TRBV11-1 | CASSFQFQETQYF | TGTGCCAGCAGCTTCCAGTTCCAAGAGACCCAGTACTTC
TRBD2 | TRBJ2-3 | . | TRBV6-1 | CASSELGGGGTDTQYF | TGTGCCAGCAGTGAACTCGGCGGGGGGGGCACAGATACGCAGTATTTT
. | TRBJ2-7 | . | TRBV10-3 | CAISESGGNAEQYF | TGTGCCATCAGTGAGTCGGGAGGTAATGCCGAGCAGTACTTC
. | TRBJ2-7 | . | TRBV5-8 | CASSFSGASGEQYF | TGTGCCAGCAGCTTCTCCGGGGCGAGTGGCGAGCAGTACTTC
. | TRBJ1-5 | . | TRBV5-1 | CASSPDAQMGNQPQHF | TGCGCCAGCAGTCCCGACGCCCAGATGGGCAATCAGCCCCAGCATTTT
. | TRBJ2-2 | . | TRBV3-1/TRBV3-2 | CASSQVHSFASGELFF | TGTGCCAGCAGCCAAGTACACTCCTTTGCGTCCGGGGAGCTGTTTTTT
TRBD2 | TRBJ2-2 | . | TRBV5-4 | CASSLEGLAGGQATGELFF | TGTGCCAGCAGCTTGGAGGGTCTAGCGGGGGGGCAGGCGACCGGGGAGCTGTTTTTT
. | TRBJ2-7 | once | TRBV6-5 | CASSYSKDLYEQYF | TGTGCCAGCAGTTACTCGAAGGACCTCTACGAGCAGTACTTC
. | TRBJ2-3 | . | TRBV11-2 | CASSLGQSDTQYF | TGTGCCAGCAGCCTCGGACAGAGTGATACGCAGTATTTT
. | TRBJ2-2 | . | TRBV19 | CASNVGGSNTGELFF | TGTGCCAGTAACGTTGGGGGTTCGAACACCGGGGAGCTGTTTTTT
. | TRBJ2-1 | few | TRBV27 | CASSLSLGVSFEQFF | TGTGCCAGCAGTTTATCGCTGGGAGTATCGTTTGAGCAGTTCTTC
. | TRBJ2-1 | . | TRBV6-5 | CASSLGIRGPRNEQFF | TGTGCCAGCAGTTTGGGTATCAGGGGCCCTCGAAATGAGCAGTTCTTC
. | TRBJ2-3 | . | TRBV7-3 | CASSLGAGPTDTQYF | TGTGCCAGCAGCTTAGGAGCGGGTCCCACAGATACGCAGTATTTT
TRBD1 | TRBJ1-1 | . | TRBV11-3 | CASSFTGVVRDTEAFF | TGTGCCAGCAGTTTTACAGGGGTGGTACGGGACACTGAAGCTTTCTTT
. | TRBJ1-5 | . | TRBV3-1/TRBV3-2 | CASSLTNSNQPQHF | TGTGCCAGCAGCCTAACAAATAGCAATCAGCCCCAGCATTTT
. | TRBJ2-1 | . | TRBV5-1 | CASSLEAINNEQFF | TGCGCCAGCAGCTTGGAAGCCATAAACAATGAGCAGTTCTTC
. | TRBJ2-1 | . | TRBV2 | CASRDPRSSSYNEQFF | TGTGCCAGCAGAGATCCCAGGTCGAGCTCCTACAATGAGCAGTTCTTC
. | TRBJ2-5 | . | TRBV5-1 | CASSLAAKQETQYF | TGCGCCAGCAGCTTGGCCGCGAAACAAGAGACCCAGTACTTC
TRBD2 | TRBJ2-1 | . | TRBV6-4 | CASSPRVSGGAYEQFF | TGTGCCAGCAGTCCCCGTGTGAGCGGGGGGGCGTATGAGCAGTTCTTC
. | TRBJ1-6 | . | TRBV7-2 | CASSPWGENSPLHF | TGTGCCAGCAGCCCGTGGGGGGAAAATTCACCCCTCCACTTT
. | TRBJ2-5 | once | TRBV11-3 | CASSGTSETQYF | TGTGCCAGCAGCGGTACATCGGAGACCCAGTACTTC
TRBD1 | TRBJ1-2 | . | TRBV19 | CASSVQGAPGYGYTF | TGTGCCAGTAGTGTACAGGGGGCCCCTGGCTATGGCTACACCTTC
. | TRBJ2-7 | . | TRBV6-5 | CASGESSYEQYF | TGTGCCAGCGGGGAGAGCTCCTACGAGCAGTACTTC
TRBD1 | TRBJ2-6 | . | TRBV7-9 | CASSIWGTGNMKRNVLTF | TGTGCCAGCAGCATCTGGGGGACAGGGAATATGAAAAGGAACGTCCTGACTTTC
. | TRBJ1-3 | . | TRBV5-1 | CASSPNLAGNTIYF | TGCGCCAGCAGCCCGAACCTGGCTGGAAACACCATATATTTT
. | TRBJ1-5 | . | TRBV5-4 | CASSLAPGDNQPQHF | TGTGCCAGCAGCTTGGCCCCAGGGGATAATCAGCCCCAGCATTTT
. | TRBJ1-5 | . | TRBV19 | CASSISPTSSGGQPQHF | TGTGCCAGTAGTATTAGCCCTACATCCAGCGGGGGTCAGCCCCAGCATTTT
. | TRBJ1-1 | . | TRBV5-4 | CASSLGPQPGEKAFF | TGTGCCAGCAGCTTAGGGCCACAGCCTGGGGAGAAAGCTTTCTTT
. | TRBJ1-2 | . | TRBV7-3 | CASSPDRNYGYTF | TGTGCCAGCAGCCCGGACAGAAACTATGGCTACACCTTC
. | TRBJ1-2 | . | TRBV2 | CASDQGYGYTF | TGTGCCAGTGACCAGGGGTATGGCTACACCTTC
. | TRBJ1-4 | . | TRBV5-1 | CASSTGAREKLFF | TGCGCCAGCAGTACCGGGGCTCGAGAAAAACTGTTTTTT
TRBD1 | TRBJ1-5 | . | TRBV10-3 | CAISVGQGHQPQHF | TGTGCCATCAGTGTGGGACAGGGTCATCAGCCCCAGCATTTT
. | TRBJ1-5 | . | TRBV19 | CASSSQSGQPQHF | TGTGCCAGTAGTAGCCAGTCAGGCCAGCCCCAGCATTTT
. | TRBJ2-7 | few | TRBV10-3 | CAISESFVVARGSYEQYF | TGTGCCATCAGTGAGTCGTTCGTAGTAGCACGGGGGTCCTACGAGCAGTACTTC
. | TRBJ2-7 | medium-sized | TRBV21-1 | CASSLWTGQDYEQYF | TGTGCCAGCAGCTTATGGACAGGGCAGGATTACGAGCAGTACTTC
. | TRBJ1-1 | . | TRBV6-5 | CASSYSVANTEAFF | TGTGCCAGCAGTTACTCAGTGGCAAACACTGAAGCTTTCTTT
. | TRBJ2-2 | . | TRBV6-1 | CASSEVLVPSRPNTGELFF | TGTGCCAGCAGTGAAGTTCTGGTTCCTAGTCGGCCGAACACCGGGGAGCTGTTTTTT
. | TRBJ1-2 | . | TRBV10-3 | CAIWTELNYGYTF | TGTGCCATCTGGACAGAGCTGAACTATGGCTACACCTTC
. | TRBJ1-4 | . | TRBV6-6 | CASSYSMGVGEKLFF | TGTGCCAGCAGTTACTCTATGGGGGTGGGGGAAAAACTGTTTTTT
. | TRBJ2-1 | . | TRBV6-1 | CASSAPTSISVNEQFF | TGTGCCAGCAGTGCCCCGACTAGTATTAGTGTCAATGAGCAGTTCTTC
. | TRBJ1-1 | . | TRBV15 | CATSEGRMGYTEAFF | TGTGCCACCAGCGAAGGTCGAATGGGGTACACTGAAGCTTTCTTT
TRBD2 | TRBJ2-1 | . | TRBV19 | CASSISGLAGVEQFF | TGTGCCAGTAGTATTAGCGGACTAGCGGGAGTTGAGCAGTTCTTC
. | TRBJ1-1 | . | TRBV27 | CASSLFSIPRGTEAFF | TGTGCCAGCAGTTTATTTTCAATCCCGAGGGGCACTGAAGCTTTCTTT
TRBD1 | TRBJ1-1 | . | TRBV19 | CASSMGDRVNTEAFF | TGTGCCAGTAGTATGGGGGACAGGGTGAACACTGAAGCTTTCTTT
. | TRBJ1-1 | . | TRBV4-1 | CASRQVRTPGTEAFF | TGCGCCAGCAGGCAGGTGAGGACACCGGGCACTGAAGCTTTCTTT
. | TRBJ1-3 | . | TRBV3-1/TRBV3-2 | CASSQGPSGNTIYF | TGTGCCAGCAGCCAAGGCCCCTCTGGAAACACCATATATTTT